This TCR beta chain emerged from a study of T-cell memory formation after mild COVID-19. Turning to the study itself: For the most part, TCR clusters were specific to one donor.

After 5'RACE with constant-segment primers, TCR alpha and TCR beta cDNA libraries carrying sample barcodes and UMIs were obtained. TCRdb reprocessed the 5' RACE reads with MiXCR, giving one entry per CDR3 protein. The sample has 250,000 to 300,000 distinct CDR3 sequences; around 15% are singletons. The CDR3 is made up of 13 amino acids. V was shortened by 4 bases and J by 9 bases, with 10 bases between the two germline ends. This clonotype was counted only a few times. The receptor's source is a young man who had mild COVID-19 (a few samples of this study predate the infection). Cell type and time point are not known. The sequencing input was PBMCs or a T cell subset sorted from them (not recorded which). The chain couples TRBV12-3 or TRBV12-4 to TRBJ1-6; D gene uncertain. The CDR3 protein is CASSSSAGSPLHF. For the CDR3, the DNA is TGTGCCAGCAGTTCCTCAGCGGGTTCACCCCTCCACTTT.